Presented here are 3 T cell receptor beta chains from one specimen sequenced in a study of cytomegalovirus exposure and HLA in healthy donors. The PCR employed 60 Vbeta primers together with 13 Jbeta primers. Here immunoSEQ multiplex PCR was the method, and the copy in TCRdb shows in-frame clones only, minus some. The sample lists 110,000 or so clones; about an eighth were seen once. Specimen: PBMCs. Receptor source: a man in his forties in good health and CMV-seropositive.

In its sample, this clone was seen a few times. The chain is built from TRBV18 and TRBJ1-2; perhaps TRBD1 as D (5 bases). The germline V gene has CDR1 KGHSH and CDR2 LQKENI. The V gene lost 3 bases and the J gene lost 5 bases, with 10 bases spanning the gap. The CDR3 is 13 residues long. CDR3 nucleotides: TGTGCCAGCTCACCCCCGGGACTTTATGGCTACACCTTC. Amino acid sequence: CASSPPGLYGYTF.

CDR3 DNA sequence: TGTGCCAGTAGCACGACAGTCTACAATGAGCAGTTCTTC. Protein sequence: CASSTTVYNEQFF. The chain joins TRBV19 to TRBJ2-1; D possibly corresponds to TRBD1 (5 bases). CDR3 length equals 13 residues. The germline V and J ends were trimmed by 6 bases and 3 bases, with 9 bases remaining between them. Germline V gives CDR1 LNHDA, CDR2 SQIVND (reference sequence).

This clone has only a few counts. The rearrangement links TRBV25-1 to TRBJ2-1; 10 nucleotides agree with TRBD2. This CDR3 comprises 17 residues. The junction had 12 bases not matched to a gene; V was cut back by 7 bases and J by 3 bases. Per the germline V gene, CDR1 is MGHDK and CDR2 is SYGVNS. This CDR3 reads CASTGALAGEGYNEQFF. In DNA form, the CDR3 reads TGTGCCAGCACGGGGGCCCTAGCGGGAGAAGGCTACAATGAGCAGTTCTTC.